This T cell receptor beta chain comes out of a study of radiotherapy plus CTLA-4 blockade in lung cancer. CDR3 size: 15 residues. The ends lost 6 bases at V and 6 bases at J; junction bases unmatched: 10. CDR1 is SGHVS, CDR2 FQNEAQ, per germline. The table came from immunoSEQ multiplex PCR; TCRdb's copy has only in-frame clones and leaves some out. The sample has around 45,000 clones, about 70% seen once. Sequenced here: peripheral blood, sampled from a patient treated with radiotherapy plus ipilimumab. The chain couples TRBV7-8 to TRBJ2-1; TRBD2 aligns across 8 bases. This receptor was taken from a human donor with non-small cell lung cancer who had a partial response to radiotherapy plus ipilimumab. The CDR3: CASRGLNGGANEQFF. CDR3 nucleotide sequence: TGTGCCAGCAGGGGCTTGAACGGGGGGGCCAATGAGCAGTTCTTC.